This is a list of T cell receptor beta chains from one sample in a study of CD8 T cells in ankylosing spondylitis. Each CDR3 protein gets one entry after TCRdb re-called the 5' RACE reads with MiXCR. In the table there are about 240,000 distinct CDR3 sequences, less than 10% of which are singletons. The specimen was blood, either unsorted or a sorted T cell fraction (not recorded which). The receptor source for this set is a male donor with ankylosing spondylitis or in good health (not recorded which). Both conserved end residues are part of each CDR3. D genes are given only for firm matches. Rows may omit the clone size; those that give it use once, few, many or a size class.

CAWGVAGGPREQFF TGTGCCTGGGGGGTGGCGGGAGGGCCAAGAGAGCAGTTCTTC TRBD2 many TRBJ2-1 TRBV30
CASSVQDRGVPGELFF TGTGCCAGCAGCGTCCAGGACAGGGGAGTACCCGGGGAGCTGTTTTTT TRBD1 many TRBJ2-2 TRBV9
CSARAEREYEQYF TGCAGTGCTAGAGCGGAGCGGGAGTACGAGCAGTACTTC TRBD2 NA TRBJ2-7 TRBV20-1
CASSLGSGDGYTF TGCGCCAGCAGCTTGGGAAGTGGGGATGGCTACACCTTC NA many TRBJ1-2 TRBV5-1
CAWSPDRGWEQYF TGTGCCTGGAGTCCGGACAGGGGCTGGGAGCAGTACTTC TRBD1 many TRBJ2-7 TRBV30
CASSPNSGQYGYTF TGTGCCAGCAGTCCAAACTCGGGACAGTATGGCTACACCTTC TRBD1 many TRBJ1-2 TRBV12-3/TRBV12-4
CATRLAGGRGNEQFF TGTGCCACCAGACTAGCGGGAGGGAGAGGGAATGAGCAGTTCTTC TRBD2 many TRBJ2-1 TRBV10-3
CASRIGSGIDVADTQYF TGCGCCAGCAGGATCGGCAGCGGGATCGATGTGGCAGATACGCAGTATTTT TRBD2 many TRBJ2-3 TRBV5-1
CASRGLAGGPLADTQYF TGTGCCAGCAGAGGACTAGCGGGAGGGCCGTTAGCAGATACGCAGTATTTT TRBD2 NA TRBJ2-3 TRBV6-1
CSARDRGLNQPQHF TGCAGTGCTAGAGACAGGGGGCTCAATCAGCCCCAGCATTTT TRBD1 many TRBJ1-5 TRBV20-1
CASSRGLLGEQYF TGTGCCAGCAGTAGGGGCCTGTTAGGCGAGCAGTACTTC NA NA TRBJ2-7 TRBV6-1
CASSLAPNSNQPQHF TGTGCCAGCAGCTTGGCCCCGAATAGCAATCAGCCCCAGCATTTT NA many TRBJ1-5 TRBV5-5
CAWSIEGPYNSPLHF TGTGCCTGGAGTATCGAGGGACCTTATAATTCACCCCTCCACTTT NA few TRBJ1-6 TRBV30
CASGWAGGNTEAFF TGCGCCAGCGGGTGGGCAGGGGGCAACACTGAAGCTTTCTTT TRBD1 many TRBJ1-1 TRBV5-1
CASSPPGLAGIETQYF TGTGCCAGCAGCCCCCCGGGACTAGCGGGAATAGAGACCCAGTACTTC TRBD2 NA TRBJ2-5 TRBV5-6
CSARAGAAGELFF TGCAGTGCTCGGGCTGGGGCGGCCGGGGAGCTGTTTTTT NA NA TRBJ2-2 TRBV20-1
CASYLAGGKWQFF TGTGCCAGTTATCTAGCGGGGGGTAAGTGGCAGTTCTTC TRBD2 many TRBJ2-1 TRBV6-6
CASSFCLDGRAVSGELFF TGCGCCAGCAGTTTCTGTCTCGACGGGAGGGCCGTATCCGGGGAGCTGTTTTTT TRBD2 NA TRBJ2-2 TRBV4-1
CASSRTTSAIGYTF TGTGCCAGCAGCCGGACTACCTCTGCTATAGGCTACACCTTC NA NA TRBJ1-2 TRBV9
CSARGRGSRTDTQYF TGCAGTGCTAGAGGGCGGGGCTCGCGAACAGATACGCAGTATTTT NA NA TRBJ2-3 TRBV20-1
CASSIDRGGTEAFF TGTGCCAGTAGTATAGATAGGGGAGGCACTGAAGCTTTCTTT NA NA TRBJ1-1 TRBV19
CASRAGQSYEQYF TGCGCCAGCAGAGCGGGACAGAGCTACGAGCAGTACTTC NA many TRBJ2-7 TRBV5-1
CASSLFPSQETQYF TGTGCCAGCAGCTTATTTCCCAGCCAAGAGACCCAGTACTTC NA NA TRBJ2-5 TRBV7-9
CASSLGQGKKLFF TGTGCCAGCAGCTTGGGACAGGGGAAAAAACTGTTTTTT TRBD1 few TRBJ1-4 TRBV7-9
CASSFQDNEQFF TGTGCCAGCAGCTTTCAAGACAATGAGCAGTTCTTC NA many TRBJ2-1 TRBV5-6
CASSRPPNRGQGYTF TGTGCCAGCAGCCGTCCCCCGAACAGGGGCCAGGGCTACACCTTC TRBD1 many TRBJ1-2 TRBV7-2
CASSPRGRETGELFF TGTGCCAGCAGTCCGCGGGGACGGGAGACCGGGGAGCTGTTTTTT NA few TRBJ2-2 TRBV12-3/TRBV12-4
CATQQSSADGTDTQYF TGTGCCACCCAACAGTCTAGCGCAGACGGCACAGATACGCAGTATTTT NA NA TRBJ2-3 TRBV6-4
CASSLGLLGQQNTGELFF TGCGCCAGCAGCTTGGGGTTGTTGGGGCAGCAAAACACCGGGGAGCTGTTTTTT NA many TRBJ2-2 TRBV5-1
CASSKAEDSYTGELFF TGTGCCAGCAGCAAGGCCGAGGACTCGTATACCGGGGAGCTGTTTTTT NA many TRBJ2-2 TRBV21-1
CSATQGSNQPQHF TGCAGTGCTACACAGGGAAGCAATCAGCCCCAGCATTTT NA many TRBJ1-5 TRBV20-1